The 26 T cell receptor beta chains listed next were all sequenced from one sample in a study of PD-1 blockade in mismatch repair-deficient tumors. TCRdb keeps only in-frame clones here, not all; method: immunoSEQ multiplex PCR. The sample has under 20,000 clones; about 86% are singletons. The sequences come from PBMCs, collected 4 weeks after starting pembrolizumab. These TCRs come from an adult with mismatch repair-deficient cancer.

This clone was detected only once. The rearrangement uses TRBV19 and TRBJ1-5; 9 bases are shared with TRBD1. CDR3 size: 15 residues. Trimming at V came to 8 bases and at J to 3 bases, leaving 8 bases not matched to a gene. CDR1 is LNHDA and CDR2 is SQIVND in the germline V gene (reference sequence). In DNA form, the CDR3 reads TGTGCCAGTTATATGACAGGGGGGGACAATCAGCCCCAGCATTTT. Protein product: CASYMTGGDNQPQHF. The variable domain in full, with the rest retrieved from reference TRBV19 and TRBJ1-5, is DGGITQSPKYLFRKEGQNVTLSCEQNLNHDAMYWYRQDPGQGLRLIYYSQIVNDFQKGDIAEGYSVSREKKESFPLTVTSAQKNPTAFYLCASYMTGGDNQPQHFGDGTRLSIL.

This chain connects TRBV27 to TRBJ2-7; 9 bases line up with TRBD2. The CDR3 loop spans 16 amino acids. Germline CDR1 reads MNHEY; CDR2 reads SMNVEV (reference sequence). Trimming took 0 bases from V and 0 from J; bases not matched to a gene: 3. CDR3 coding DNA: TGTGCCAGCAGTTTATCCGCTAGCGGGATCTCCTACGAGCAGTACTTC. Encoded protein: CASSLSASGISYEQYF.

The J gene is TRBJ1-2, the V gene TRBV7-9; the D gene is possibly TRBD1 (6 bases). Germline loops: CDR1 SEHNR, CDR2 FQNEAQ (reference sequence). CDR3 size: 13 residues. The ends were cut back, 1 base at V and 8 bases at J, with 11 bases in the middle. CDR3 sequence: CASSLDVGTGYTF. The DNA of the CDR3 is TGTGCCAGCAGCTTAGATGTTGGGACAGGCTACACCTTC.

The genes are TRBV14 and TRBJ1-5; TRBD1 is a possible D gene (5 bases). The V end was cut by 3 bases, the J end by 4 bases, with 7 bases between. The CDR3 is 13 amino acids. CDR1 and CDR2 (germline): SGHDN, FVKESK. The CDR3 spells CASSHRANQPQHF. As DNA, the CDR3 is TGTGCCAGCAGCCACAGGGCAAATCAGCCCCAGCATTTT.

This clone was observed once. This rearrangement joins TRBV29-1 to TRBJ1-5; no definite D call. Looked up from germline, CDR1 is SQVTM and CDR2 is ANQGSEA. This CDR3 has 14 residues. Trimming took off 4 bases at V and 1 base at J, with 11 bases between the two ends. The CDR3 loop is CSVVVGGSNQPQHF. Written as DNA, the CDR3 is TGCAGCGTTGTAGTGGGAGGAAGCAATCAGCCCCAGCATTTT.

This sequence joins TRBV28 and TRBJ1-4; 11 bases map to TRBD1. Germline V gene sequence: CDR1 MDHEN, CDR2 SYDVKM. V was clipped by 10 bases and J by 6 bases; unmatched bases: 4. The CDR3 length is 13 residues. The CDR3 DNA follows: TGTGCCATAGGACAGGGGGCTGATGAAAAACTGTTTTTT. Amino acids: CAIGQGADEKLFF.

The chain joins TRBV5-4 to TRBJ2-7; D might be TRBD2 (6 bases). Trimming removed 0 bases from V and 6 bases from J, with 13 bases in between. CDR3 length: 14 amino acids. Germline assignment: CDR1 SGHNT and CDR2 YYREEE (reference sequence). For the CDR3, the DNA is TGTGCCAGCAGCTTGGCCGGGACCGGGAGCGAGCAGTACTTC. This translates into CASSLAGTGSEQYF.

Only a few counts were recorded for this clone. The rearrangement links TRBV27 to TRBJ1-1; 10 bases agree with TRBD1. Germline V gene sequence: CDR1 MNHEY, CDR2 SMNVEV (reference sequence). The CDR3 sequence is 13 residues long. V lost 8 bases and J lost 7; bases outside the gene matches: 7. CDR3 in amino acids: CASSDRGPGEAFF. The CDR3 coding sequence is TGTGCCAGCTCCGACAGGGGGCCGGGTGAAGCTTTCTTT.

V and J are TRBV28 and TRBJ2-7, with 8 bases matching TRBD1. CDR1 is MDHEN and CDR2 is SYDVKM in the germline V gene. Unmatched junction bases numbered 5, after V lost 4 bases and J lost 3 bases. This CDR3 has 14 residues. DNA for the CDR3: TGTGCCAGCAGTTACCGAGGGACAGGCTACGAGCAGTACTTC. As protein: CASSYRGTGYEQYF.

V gene TRBV19 combines with J gene TRBJ1-2; perhaps TRBD1 as D (6 bases). Trimming pared 3 bases from V and 4 bases from J, leaving 15 bases between. Per germline, CDR1 LNHDA and CDR2 SQIVND (reference sequence). The CDR3 extends over 15 amino acids. The CDR3 nucleotides read TGTGCCAGTAGTATCCCGGGCAGGGGCCTCTATGGCTACACCTTC. Protein product: CASSIPGRGLYGYTF.

The chain employs TRBV7-6 and TRBJ2-1; 10 bases align to TRBD2. The CDR3 covers 16 residues. The V gene's germline CDR1 is SGHVS and CDR2 FNYEAQ. J lost 8 bases, V lost 4 bases, and 11 bases had no gene match. In DNA form, the CDR3 reads TGTGCCAGCAGCTCCCGTCTAGCGGGAGCCGAGTATGAGCAGTTCTTC. Protein: CASSSRLAGAEYEQFF.

The rearrangement uses TRBV6-6 and TRBJ2-4; D might be TRBD2 (6 bases). V was pared by 6 bases and J by 3 bases, with 15 bases between. Per germline, CDR1 MNHNY and CDR2 SVGAGI (reference sequence). The CDR3 length is 15 residues. CDR3 bases: TGTGCCAGCAGAGCCTCGGGGGAGGACAAAAACATTCAGTACTTC. Translated, it gives CASRASGEDKNIQYF.

The chain uses TRBV19 and TRBJ2-6; D remains unclear. V lost 1 base and J 4 bases, leaving 11 bases between the germline ends. CDR1 and CDR2 (germline): LNHDA, SQIVND (reference sequence). This CDR3 region has 16 residues. The CDR3 DNA is TGTGCCAGTAGTATAGGCGGTAATGGGGGGGCCAACGTCCTGACTTTC. Encoded protein: CASSIGGNGGANVLTF.

The V gene is TRBV25-1, the J gene TRBJ1-4; D is possibly TRBD1 (5 bases). Trimming took 1 base from V and 8 from J, leaving 14 bases between them. The germline V gene has CDR1 MGHDK and CDR2 SYGVNS. The CDR3 has 15 amino acids. The CDR3, as DNA: TGTGCCAGCAGTGAATTCCGGACATCTTTCGAAAAACTGTTTTTT. Translation gives CASSEFRTSFEKLFF.

The genes are TRBV28 and TRBJ2-4; TRBD1 is a possible D gene (6 bases). Germline CDR1 MDHEN, CDR2 SYDVKM. V lost 6 bases, J lost 6 bases, and 15 bases lay in between. The CDR3 loop spans 14 amino acids. As DNA, the CDR3 is TGTGCCAGCAGCAGGACAGTTACTGGAAACATTCAGTACTTC. Translated, it gives CASSRTVTGNIQYF.

The rearrangement joins TRBV7-2 to TRBJ2-1, with D perhaps TRBD2 (5 bases). This CDR3 has 15 residues. The V and J ends lost 4 bases and 9 bases respectively, with 19 bases between them. Germline CDR1 SGHTA, CDR2 FQGNSA. This CDR3 is CASSSQADFWREQFF. Written as DNA, the CDR3 is TGTGCCAGCAGCTCCCAAGCGGACTTCTGGCGTGAGCAGTTCTTC.

CDR3 region: CASSSFYEQYF. DNA for the CDR3: TGTGCCAGCAGTTCATTCTACGAGCAGTACTTC. This sequence joins TRBV28 and TRBJ2-7; D is undetermined. CDR3 length: 11 amino acids. Trimming took 4 bases from V and 3 from J, leaving 4 bases between them. Looked up from germline, CDR1 is MDHEN and CDR2 is SYDVKM.

This clone was seen just once. The chain links TRBV7-2 to TRBJ2-4; D uncertain. In germline, CDR1 is SGHTA, CDR2 FQGNSA. This CDR3 has 12 amino acids. V lost 1 base, J lost 7 bases, and 5 bases lay in between. CDR3 sequence: CASSLGQNIQYF. The CDR3 DNA reads as TGTGCCAGCAGCTTAGGCCAGAACATTCAGTACTTC.

The chain carries TRBV18 and TRBJ2-7; TRBD2 might be the D (6 bases). The CDR3 totals 13 residues. Trimming cost V 3 bases and J 5 bases, with 11 bases left between them. Germline loops: CDR1 KGHSH, CDR2 LQKENI. CDR3: CASSPGGFDEQYF. Here the CDR3 DNA reads TGTGCCAGCTCACCCGGAGGGTTCGACGAGCAGTACTTC.

The V and J genes are TRBV30 and TRBJ2-1, with 11 bases aligning to TRBD2. Germline CDR1 GTSNPN, CDR2 SVGIG (reference sequence). V trimming: 3 bases; J trimming: 10 bases; junction bases outside the gene matches: 26. The CDR3 consists of 20 residues. DNA for the CDR3: TGTGCCTGGAGCTTTATACCGGGACTAGCGGTAGGAGGGGGTTCAGGCGAGCAGTTCTTC. Its translation is CAWSFIPGLAVGGGSGEQFF.

The chain combines TRBV6-1 with TRBJ2-2, with 11 nucleotides matching TRBD2. Germline V lookup: CDR1 MNHNS, CDR2 SASEGT. This CDR3 has 14 amino acids. Here the CDR3 reads CVASGRPHTGELFF. In DNA form, the CDR3 reads TGTGTGGCTAGCGGGAGGCCCCACACCGGGGAGCTGTTTTTT.

The rearrangement joins TRBV6-5 to TRBJ1-1; D call uncertain. Trimming shortened V by 9 bases and J by 0 bases, and 11 bases separated the two germline ends. CDR3 length equals 13 residues. Germline CDR1 is MNHEY and CDR2 is SVGAGI. The CDR3 sequence is CASNSGVNTEAFF. The CDR3 bases are TGTGCCAGTAACAGCGGAGTGAACACTGAAGCTTTCTTT.

In its sample, this clone was seen once. The rearrangement links TRBV2 to TRBJ1-5; 8 positions match TRBD1. V shed 2 bases and J 7 bases; nucleotides not matched to a gene: 4. The germline V gene encodes CDR1 SNHLY and CDR2 FYNNEI. The CDR3 runs to 14 residues. Written as DNA, the CDR3 is TGTGCCAGCAGTGAACAGGGGGCAAGGCAGCCCCAGCATTTT. Translated: CASSEQGARQPQHF.

The chain combines TRBV5-1 with TRBJ1-1, with D perhaps TRBD1 (6 bases). The CDR3 is 14 residues long. CDR1 SGHRS and CDR2 YFSETQ come from the germline V gene. V was shortened by 5 bases and J by 3 bases, with 14 bases between the two germline ends. CDR3 protein: CASSWTSGDTEAFF. As DNA, the CDR3 is TGCGCCAGCAGTTGGACGTCAGGGGACACTGAAGCTTTCTTT.

In its sample, this clone was seen once. The chain uses TRBV10-3 and TRBJ1-2, with D possibly being TRBD1 (5 bases). V lost 5 bases, J lost 7 bases, and 17 bases lay in between. The germline V gene has CDR1 ENHRY and CDR2 SYGVKD. The CDR3 length is 14 residues. The chain's CDR3 is CAISSGRGNGGYTF. The CDR3, as DNA: TGTGCCATCAGTTCCGGACGGGGGAATGGTGGCTACACCTTC.

Written as DNA, the CDR3 is TGTGCCAGCAGCCGGCGGGGGGCGAACTATGGCTACACCTTC. Its translation: CASSRRGANYGYTF. The chain joins TRBV5-4 to TRBJ1-2; possibly TRBD1 for D (6 bases). The V end lost 4 bases, the J end lost 2 bases, and 12 bases lay between the germline ends. Germline V gives CDR1 SGHNT, CDR2 YYREEE (reference sequence). The length of the CDR3 is 14 residues.